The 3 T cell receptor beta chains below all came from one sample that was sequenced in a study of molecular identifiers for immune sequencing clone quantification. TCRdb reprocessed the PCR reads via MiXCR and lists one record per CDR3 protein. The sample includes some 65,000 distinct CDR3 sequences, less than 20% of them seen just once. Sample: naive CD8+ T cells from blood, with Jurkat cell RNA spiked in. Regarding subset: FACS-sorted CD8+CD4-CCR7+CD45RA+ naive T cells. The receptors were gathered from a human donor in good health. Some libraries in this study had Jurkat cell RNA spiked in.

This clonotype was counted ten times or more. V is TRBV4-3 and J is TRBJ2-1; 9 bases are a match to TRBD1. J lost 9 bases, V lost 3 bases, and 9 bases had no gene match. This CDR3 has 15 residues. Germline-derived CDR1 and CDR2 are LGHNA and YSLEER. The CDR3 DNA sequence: TGCGCCAGCAGCCACGGGACAGGGACGACTACTGAGCAGTTCTTC. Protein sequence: CASSHGTGTTTEQFF.

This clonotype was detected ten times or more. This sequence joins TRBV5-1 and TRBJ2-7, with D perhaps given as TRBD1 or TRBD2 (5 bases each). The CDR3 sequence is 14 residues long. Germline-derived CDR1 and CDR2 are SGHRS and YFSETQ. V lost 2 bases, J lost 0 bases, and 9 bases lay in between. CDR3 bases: TGCGCCAGCAGCTTTCGGGGACCCTCCTACGAGCAGTACTTC. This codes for CASSFRGPSYEQYF.

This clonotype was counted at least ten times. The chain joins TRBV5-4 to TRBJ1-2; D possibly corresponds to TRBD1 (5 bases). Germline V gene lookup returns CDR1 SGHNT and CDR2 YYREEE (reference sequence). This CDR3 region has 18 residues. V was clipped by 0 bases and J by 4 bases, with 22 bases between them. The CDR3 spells CASSLAYSMGGLGYGYTF. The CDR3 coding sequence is TGTGCCAGCAGCTTGGCCTACTCTATGGGGGGATTGGGCTATGGCTACACCTTC.